The 32 T cell receptor beta chains in this list originate from one sample, sequenced in a study of blood T cell repertoires in COVID-19. Only in-frame clones appear in the TCRdb table, and some are missing; sequencing was by immunoSEQ multiplex PCR. Of roughly 200,000 clones in the sample, roughly 88% were seen once. Sequencing was done on a sample of peripheral blood. These receptors all come from a man in his fifties with COVID-19, enrolled during active disease.

This sequence joins TRBV6-2 or TRBV6-3 and TRBJ2-7; 7 bases map to TRBD2. Germline lookup yields CDR1 MNHEY and CDR2 SVGEGT. Losses at the gene ends were 5 bases for V and 4 bases for J; bases not matched to a gene: 26. CDR3 size: 20 residues. The CDR3 bases are TGTGCCAGCAGTCCCCTCGCGGGGGAGCGGGGTACCCTCATCAGTTACGAGCAGTACTTC. The encoded protein is CASSPLAGERGTLISYEQYF.

This sequence joins TRBV5-4 and TRBJ2-2; 8 bases are shared with TRBD1. There are 15 residues in the CDR3. V trimming: 5 bases; J trimming: 0 bases; junction bases outside the gene matches: 3. CDR1 is SGHNT, CDR2 YYREEE, per germline (reference sequence). CDR3 sequence (DNA): TGTGCCAGCAGTTGGGACAGGTCGAACACCGGGGAGCTGTTTTTT. This translates into CASSWDRSNTGELFF.

A note on this clone: Other nucleotide sequences in the sample specify the same CDR3. V and J are TRBV7-2 and TRBJ2-3, with D possibly being TRBD1 (6 bases). The CDR3 extends over 14 amino acids. Germline loops: CDR1 SGHTA, CDR2 FQGNSA. V dropped 5 bases and J dropped 2 bases, with 11 bases sitting between them. This chain's CDR3 is CASSLQGSTDTQYF. The CDR3 DNA is TGTGCCAGCAGCCTCCAGGGGTCCACAGATACGCAGTATTTT.

The gene calls are TRBV6-5 and TRBJ1-3; 9 nucleotides line up with TRBD1. Looked up from germline, CDR1 is MNHEY and CDR2 is SVGAGI. The J segment lost 4 bases and the V segment lost 7 bases, leaving 5 bases of the junction unmatched. The CDR3 loop spans 14 amino acids. DNA for the CDR3: TGTGCCAGCAAACAGGGGGCAGAGGGAAACACCATATATTTT. Translating gives CASKQGAEGNTIYF.

The rearrangement links TRBV30 to TRBJ1-5; 7 bases are a match to TRBD1. This CDR3 region has 15 residues. Germline-derived CDR1 and CDR2 are GTSNPN and SVGIG (reference sequence). J gave up 0 bases and V 2 bases, and 4 bases lay outside the gene matches. The CDR3: CAWSTGTDSNQPQHF. As DNA, the CDR3 is TGTGCCTGGAGTACCGGGACAGATAGCAATCAGCCCCAGCATTTT. Based on the CDR3 plus reference TRBV30 and TRBJ1-5, the full variable domain is SQTIHQWPATLVQPVGSPLSLECTVEGTSNPNLYWYRQAAGRGLQLLFYSVGIGQISSEVPQNLSASRPQDRQFILSSKKLLLSDSGFYLCAWSTGTDSNQPQHFGDGTRLSIL.

The gene calls are TRBV7-2 and TRBJ2-7; 7 bases align to TRBD1. Germline values: CDR1 SGHTA, CDR2 FQGNSA. Germline trimming cut 5 bases from V and 5 bases from J; bases unmatched to any gene: 15. The CDR3 has 16 amino acids. The CDR3 DNA reads as TGTGCCAGCAGCGACTTGCCCTGGGACAGTTCGAACGAGCAGTACTTC. It translates to CASSDLPWDSSNEQYF.

V usage is TRBV7-3 and J usage is TRBJ1-1; maybe TRBD1 (6 bases). This CDR3 has 14 amino acids. Trimming pared 5 bases from V and 0 bases from J, leaving 10 bases between. The germline V gene encodes CDR1 SGHTA and CDR2 FQGTGA. The CDR3 DNA follows: TGTGCCAGCAGCGTTCACAGGGTGAACACTGAAGCTTTCTTT. Translating gives CASSVHRVNTEAFF. Supplemented by reference TRBV7-3 and TRBJ1-1, the full variable domain reads GAGVSQTPSNKVTEKGKYVELRCDPISGHTALYWYRQSLGQGPEFLIYFQGTGAADDSGLPNDRFFAVRPEGSVSTLKIQRTERGDSAVYLCASSVHRVNTEAFFGQGTRLTVV.

The V and J genes are TRBV9 and TRBJ1-1; D gene ambiguous. CDR1 SGDLS and CDR2 YYNGEE come from the germline V gene. This CDR3 spans 14 amino acids. The V end lost 5 bases, the J end lost 4 bases, and 15 bases lay between the germline ends. The DNA for the CDR3 is TGTGCCAGCAGTCCGCTTTTGGCTGCCACTGAAGCTTTCTTT. Amino acid sequence: CASSPLLAATEAFF.

The rearrangement links TRBV30 to TRBJ2-5; D gene unclear. Germline V CDR1 and CDR2: GTSNPN, SVGIG (reference sequence). V was cut by 0 bases and J by 4 bases, with 6 bases left in between. The CDR3 is made up of 12 amino acids. The DNA for the CDR3 is TGTGCCTGGAGTGTGGTCAGAGAGACCCAGTACTTC. This translates into CAWSVVRETQYF.

The chain joins TRBV6-2 or TRBV6-3 to TRBJ2-1, with D possibly being TRBD1 (6 bases). Trimming took 7 bases from V and 3 from J, leaving 22 bases between them. Germline V gives CDR1 MNHEY, CDR2 SVGEGT. The CDR3 sequence is 17 residues long. The CDR3, as DNA: TGTGCCAGCAACCCAGACAGGTCCCCTATCTTCTACAATGAGCAGTTCTTC. This translates into CASNPDRSPIFYNEQFF.

The chain links TRBV24-1 to TRBJ2-5; D is perhaps TRBD1 (6 bases). Germline CDR1 reads KGHDR; CDR2 reads SFDVKD. V was trimmed by 4 bases and J by 1 base, leaving 12 bases between them. This CDR3 spans 15 amino acids. The CDR3 DNA reads TGTGCCACCAGTGACCCGAGGACAGCCCAAGAGACCCAGTACTTC. Its translation is CATSDPRTAQETQYF.

Concerning this clone: This sample includes further DNA sequences coding for the same CDR3. The rearrangement links TRBV18 to TRBJ2-3; 11 nucleotides align to TRBD1. This CDR3 has 15 amino acids. V gave up 3 bases and J gave up 3 bases; unmatched junction bases: 2. Looked up from germline, CDR1 is KGHSH and CDR2 is LQKENI. The CDR3 here is CASSPGQGVTDTQYF. The CDR3 nucleotides are TGTGCCAGCTCACCGGGACAGGGGGTGACAGATACGCAGTATTTT. The entire variable domain, with the rest obtained from reference TRBV18 and TRBJ2-3, is as follows: NAGVMQNPRHLVRRRGQEARLRCSPMKGHSHVYWYRQLPEEGLKFMVYLQKENIIDESGMPKERFSAEFPKEGPSILRIQQVVRGDSAAYFCASSPGQGVTDTQYFGPGTRLTVL.

In DNA form, the CDR3 reads TGTGCCAGCGGAACCGGGACACAGTATCAGCCCCAGCATTTT. The encoded protein is CASGTGTQYQPQHF. This chain links TRBV2 with TRBJ1-5, with D possibly TRBD1 on 6 matching bases. The CDR3 sequence is 14 residues long. Germline V gene sequence: CDR1 SNHLY, CDR2 FYNNEI. Trimming took 8 bases from V and 5 from J, leaving 16 bases between them.

J is TRBJ2-1 and V is TRBV7-9; TRBD1 aligns across 8 bases. The CDR3 extends over 13 amino acids. CDR1 and CDR2 (germline): SEHNR, FQNEAQ (reference sequence). V gave up 4 bases and J gave up 9 bases; unmatched junction bases: 5. CDR3 protein: CASSSAGGREQFF. CDR3 DNA sequence: TGTGCCAGCAGCTCGGCAGGGGGCCGTGAGCAGTTCTTC. Filled out from reference TRBV7-9 and TRBJ2-1, the complete variable domain reads DTGVSQNPRHKITKRGQNVTFRCDPISEHNRLYWYRQTLGQGPEFLTYFQNEAQLEKSRLLSDRFSAERPKGSFSTLEIQRTEQGDSAMYLCASSSAGGREQFFGPGTRLTVL.

The CDR3: CASSIHPLSPSTGQGNQPQHF. DNA for the CDR3: TGTGCCAGTAGTATACACCCTCTGTCTCCTTCGACAGGACAGGGGAATCAGCCCCAGCATTTT. The chain employs TRBV19 and TRBJ1-5, with 9 bases matching TRBD1. CDR1 and CDR2 from the germline V gene are LNHDA and SQIVND (reference sequence). V shed 2 bases, J shed 4 bases, and the junction held 21 bases outside the gene matches. This CDR3 is built from 21 residues.

This rearrangement joins TRBV7-3 to TRBJ2-2; 9 bases are a match to TRBD1. V dropped 5 bases and J dropped 6; count of bases not matched to a gene: 7. Per the germline V gene, CDR1 is SGHTA and CDR2 is FQGTGA. The CDR3 length is 15 residues. For the CDR3, the DNA is TGTGCCAGCAGCGTACAGGGGGCGGCGGCCGGGGAGCTGTTTTTT. Protein product: CASSVQGAAAGELFF.

The rearrangement uses TRBV3-1 (or the pseudogene TRBV3-2) and TRBJ1-2; no reliable D call. Between the trimmed V and J ends, which lost 1 base and 8 bases, there was a span of 17 bases. The CDR3 has 15 residues. Germline values: CDR1 LGHDT, CDR2 YNNKEL (reference sequence). The DNA of the CDR3 is TGTGCCAGCAGCCAAGGGGGAGCAGAGGCTCACGGCTACACCTTC. This sequence encodes CASSQGGAEAHGYTF.

The rearrangement joins TRBV6-5 to TRBJ1-2; 7 bases map to TRBD1. This CDR3 has 12 amino acids. Germline values: CDR1 MNHEY, CDR2 SVGAGI. With V trimmed by 4 bases and J by 8 bases, 4 bases remained unmatched. The CDR3 loop reads CASSSTGQGYTF. CDR3 nucleotide sequence: TGTGCCAGCAGTTCGACAGGGCAAGGCTACACCTTC.

V usage is TRBV7-2 and J usage is TRBJ2-3, with D possibly TRBD1 on 6 matching bases. Trimming left V 5 bases short and J 0 bases short, with 18 bases between. Germline V gene sequence: CDR1 SGHTA, CDR2 FQGNSA. This CDR3 comprises 17 residues. CDR3 sequence: CASSTGGGGTSTDTQYF. The CDR3 DNA is TGTGCCAGCAGCACCGGTGGGGGCGGTACTAGCACAGATACGCAGTATTTT.

The chain is built from TRBV5-1 and TRBJ2-5; D is uncertain. The V end lost 5 bases, the J end lost 1 base, and 3 bases lay between the germline ends. The germline V gene encodes CDR1 SGHRS and CDR2 YFSETQ. The CDR3 spans 11 residues. CDR3 sequence: CASSRQETQYF. Written as DNA, the CDR3 is TGCGCCAGCAGTCGCCAAGAGACCCAGTACTTC.

J is TRBJ2-5 and V is TRBV4-2, with TRBD2 identical over 8 bases. This CDR3 comprises 15 residues. V was clipped by 0 bases and J by 1 base; unmatched bases: 1. Germline-derived CDR1 and CDR2 are LGHNA and YNFKEQ. CDR3 amino acids: CASSQDGGAQETQYF. The CDR3 DNA reads TGTGCCAGCAGCCAAGACGGGGGGGCCCAAGAGACCCAGTACTTC.

The chain couples TRBV7-8 to TRBJ2-5; perhaps TRBD2 as D (6 bases). V dropped 0 bases and J dropped 4 bases, with 9 bases sitting between them. Germline lookup yields CDR1 SGHVS and CDR2 FQNEAQ. This CDR3 contains 14 residues. The CDR3 nucleotides are TGTGCCAGCAGCTTAGCGCTGGGAGGAGAGACCCAGTACTTC. It translates to CASSLALGGETQYF.

The J gene is TRBJ2-3, the V gene TRBV27; D is unresolved. The V end lost 4 bases, the J end lost 8 bases, and 10 bases lay between the germline ends. This CDR3 region has 12 residues. Looked up from germline, CDR1 is MNHEY and CDR2 is SMNVEV (reference sequence). The CDR3 DNA follows: TGTGCCAGCAGTTACCTCACGGGTACGCAGTATTTT. Encoded protein: CASSYLTGTQYF.

The rearrangement uses TRBV7-8 and TRBJ1-2; the D is unclear. V was pared by 2 bases and J by 6 bases, with 16 bases between. CDR3 size: 15 residues. Looked up from germline, CDR1 is SGHVS and CDR2 is FQNEAQ. As DNA, the CDR3 is TGTGCCAGCAGCTTACGAGGGAGGGCAGTAGATGGCTACACCTTC. Amino acid sequence: CASSLRGRAVDGYTF. The full variable domain, completed using reference TRBV7-8 and TRBJ1-2, is GAGVSQSPRYKVAKRGQDVALRCDPISGHVSLFWYQQALGQGPEFLTYFQNEAQLDKSGLPSDRFFAERPEGSVSTLKIQRTQQEDSAVYLCASSLRGRAVDGYTFGSGTRLTVV.

The chain employs TRBV30 and TRBJ1-5; 7 bases map to TRBD1. CDR1 and CDR2 from the germline V gene are GTSNPN and SVGIG (reference sequence). V lost 4 bases to trimming and J lost 0 bases; unmatched junction nucleotides: 6. The CDR3 loop spans 15 amino acids. Written as DNA, the CDR3 is TGTGCCTGGAACCGACAGGGCGGTAGCAATCAGCCCCAGCATTTT. Its translation is CAWNRQGGSNQPQHF.

The chain has TRBV19 and TRBJ2-7; 9 bases fit TRBD1. V shed 8 bases, J shed 0 bases, and the junction held 5 bases outside the gene matches. The germline CDR1 and CDR2 sequences are LNHDA and SQIVND (reference sequence). The CDR3 runs 14 residues. CDR3 nucleotides: TGTGCCAGTGCAGGGACAGGGAGCTCCTACGAGCAGTACTTC. Its protein product is CASAGTGSSYEQYF.

This chain uses TRBV7-2 with TRBJ2-3; 7 bases map to TRBD2. Germline-derived CDR1 and CDR2 are SGHTA and FQGNSA. After removal of 5 bases from V and 4 bases from J, the junction contained 9 bases not matched to a gene. The CDR3 extends over 15 amino acids. The CDR3 region has the DNA TGTGCCAGCAGCCCCGGACTAGGGAGTGCAGATACGCAGTATTTT. Its protein is CASSPGLGSADTQYF. Full variable domain (remainder filled in from reference TRBV7-2 and TRBJ2-3): GAGVSQSPSNKVTEKGKDVELRCDPISGHTALYWYRQSLGQGLEFLIYFQGNSAPDKSGLPSDRFSAERTGGSVSTLTIQRTQQEDSAVYLCASSPGLGSADTQYFGPGTRLTVL.

This chain connects TRBV4-1 to TRBJ1-5; D gene unclear. V dropped 5 bases and J dropped 6 bases, with 11 bases sitting between them. Germline V gene lookup returns CDR1 MGHRA and CDR2 YSYEKL. This CDR3 is 13 amino acids long. CDR3: CASSWAAGQPQHF. CDR3 sequence (DNA): TGCGCCAGCAGCTGGGCCGCCGGTCAGCCCCAGCATTTT.

This clone is a singleton in its sample. This chain joins TRBV9 and TRBJ2-2; D possibly corresponds to TRBD2 (5 bases). The germline CDR1 and CDR2 sequences are SGDLS and YYNGEE. Trimming pared 0 bases from V and 5 bases from J, leaving 11 bases between. The CDR3 loop spans 15 amino acids. The CDR3 DNA is TGTGCCAGCAGCGTAGTTTCGGGCGGGACCGGGGAGCTGTTTTTT. This sequence encodes CASSVVSGGTGELFF.

The chain couples TRBV18 to TRBJ2-1; 11 nucleotides agree with TRBD1. With 4 bases clipped from V and 5 bases from J, the junction kept 4 bases outside the gene matches. The CDR3 extends over 15 amino acids. Germline loops: CDR1 KGHSH, CDR2 LQKENI. CDR3 sequence: CASSRGTGGNNEQFF. Written as DNA, the CDR3 is TGTGCCAGCTCACGAGGGACAGGGGGGAACAATGAGCAGTTCTTC.

This rearrangement joins TRBV5-4 to TRBJ2-5; 7 bases are a match to TRBD1. V trimming: 2 bases; J trimming: 5 bases; junction bases outside the gene matches: 12. This CDR3 is 16 amino acids long. The germline CDR1 and CDR2 sequences are SGHNT and YYREEE (reference sequence). The CDR3 sequence is CASSLVPEGGGETQYF. CDR3 sequence (DNA): TGTGCCAGCAGCTTAGTCCCAGAAGGGGGCGGGGAGACCCAGTACTTC.

The sample holds one count of this clone. V is TRBV6-2 or TRBV6-3 and J is TRBJ1-1, with a weak D call TRBD1 (5 bases). This CDR3 spans 15 amino acids. The V end was cut by 4 bases, the J end by 7 bases, with 19 bases between. CDR1 and CDR2 (germline): MNHEY, SVGEGT. The DNA of the CDR3 is TGTGCCAGCAGTTCCGTGACAGACTTCATGGGTGAAGCTTTCTTT. This codes for CASSSVTDFMGEAFF.